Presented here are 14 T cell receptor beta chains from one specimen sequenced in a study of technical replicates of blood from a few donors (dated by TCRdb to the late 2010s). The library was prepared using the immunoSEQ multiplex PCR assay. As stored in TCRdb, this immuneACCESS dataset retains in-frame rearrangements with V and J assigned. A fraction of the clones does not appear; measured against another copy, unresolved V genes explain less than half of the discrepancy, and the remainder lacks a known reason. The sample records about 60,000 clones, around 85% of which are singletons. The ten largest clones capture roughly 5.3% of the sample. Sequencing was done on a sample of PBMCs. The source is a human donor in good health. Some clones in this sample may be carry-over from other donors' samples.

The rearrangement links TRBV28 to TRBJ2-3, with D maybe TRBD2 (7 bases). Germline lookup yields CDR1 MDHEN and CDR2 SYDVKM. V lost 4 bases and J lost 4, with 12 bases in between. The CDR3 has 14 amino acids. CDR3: CASSSLGGADTQYF. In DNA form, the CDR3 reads TGTGCCAGCAGTTCACTAGGGGGGGCAGATACGCAGTATTTT.

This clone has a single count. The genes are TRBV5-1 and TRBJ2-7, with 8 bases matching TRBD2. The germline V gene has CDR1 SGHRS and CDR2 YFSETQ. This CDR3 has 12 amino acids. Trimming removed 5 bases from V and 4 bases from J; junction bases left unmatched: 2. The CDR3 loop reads CASRGGGYEQYF. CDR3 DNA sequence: TGCGCCAGCAGGGGCGGGGGGTACGAGCAGTACTTC.

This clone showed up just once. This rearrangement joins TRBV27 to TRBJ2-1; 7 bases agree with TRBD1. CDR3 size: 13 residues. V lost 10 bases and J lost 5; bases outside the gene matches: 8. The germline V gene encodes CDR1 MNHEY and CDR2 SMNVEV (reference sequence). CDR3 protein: CATSGQNNNEQFF. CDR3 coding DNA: TGTGCCACTTCGGGACAGAATAACAATGAGCAGTTCTTC.

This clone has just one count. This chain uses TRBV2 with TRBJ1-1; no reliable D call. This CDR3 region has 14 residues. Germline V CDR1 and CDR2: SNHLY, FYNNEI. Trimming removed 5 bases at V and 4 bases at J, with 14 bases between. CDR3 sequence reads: CASSKNPGGTEAFF. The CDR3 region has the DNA TGTGCCAGCAGTAAGAATCCAGGAGGCACTGAAGCTTTCTTT. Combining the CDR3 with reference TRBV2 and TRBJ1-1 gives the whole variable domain EPEVTQTPSHQVTQMGQEVILRCVPISNHLYFYWYRQILGQKVEFLVSFYNNEISEKSEIFDDQFSVERPDGSNFTLKIRSTKLEDSAMYFCASSKNPGGTEAFFGQGTRLTVV.

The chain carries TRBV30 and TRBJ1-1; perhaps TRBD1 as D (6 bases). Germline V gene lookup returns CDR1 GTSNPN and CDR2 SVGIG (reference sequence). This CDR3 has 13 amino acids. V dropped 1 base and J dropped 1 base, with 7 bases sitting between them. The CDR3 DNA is TGTGCCTGGAGTGAGGACAGGAACACTGAAGCTTTCTTT. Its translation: CAWSEDRNTEAFF.

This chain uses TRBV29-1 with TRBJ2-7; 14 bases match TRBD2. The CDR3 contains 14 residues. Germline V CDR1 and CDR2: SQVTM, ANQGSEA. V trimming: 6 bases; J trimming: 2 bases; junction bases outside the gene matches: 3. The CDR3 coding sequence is TGCAGCGTAAGACTAGCGGGGGGGCCCTACGAGCAGTACTTC. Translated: CSVRLAGGPYEQYF.

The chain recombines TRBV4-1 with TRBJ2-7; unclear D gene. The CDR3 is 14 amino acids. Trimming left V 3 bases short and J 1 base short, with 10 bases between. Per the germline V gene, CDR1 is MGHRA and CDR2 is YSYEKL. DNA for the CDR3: TGCGCCAGCAGCCATCCCTCGGGTTCCTACGAGCAGTACTTC. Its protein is CASSHPSGSYEQYF.

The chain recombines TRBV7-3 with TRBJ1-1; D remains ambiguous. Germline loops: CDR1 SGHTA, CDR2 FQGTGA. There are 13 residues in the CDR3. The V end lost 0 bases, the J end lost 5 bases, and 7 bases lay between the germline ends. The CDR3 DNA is TGTGCCAGCAGCTTAACGATTCGGACTGAAGCTTTCTTT. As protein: CASSLTIRTEAFF. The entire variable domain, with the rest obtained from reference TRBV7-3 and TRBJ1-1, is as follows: GAGVSQTPSNKVTEKGKYVELRCDPISGHTALYWYRQSLGQGPEFLIYFQGTGAADDSGLPNDRFFAVRPEGSVSTLKIQRTERGDSAVYLCASSLTIRTEAFFGQGTRLTVV.

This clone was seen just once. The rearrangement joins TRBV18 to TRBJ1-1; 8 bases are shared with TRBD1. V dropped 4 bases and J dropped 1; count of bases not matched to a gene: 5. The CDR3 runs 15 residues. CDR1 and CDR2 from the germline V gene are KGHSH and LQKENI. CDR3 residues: CASSLDDRGNTEAFF. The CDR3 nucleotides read TGTGCCAGCTCACTCGACGACAGGGGGAACACTGAAGCTTTCTTT.

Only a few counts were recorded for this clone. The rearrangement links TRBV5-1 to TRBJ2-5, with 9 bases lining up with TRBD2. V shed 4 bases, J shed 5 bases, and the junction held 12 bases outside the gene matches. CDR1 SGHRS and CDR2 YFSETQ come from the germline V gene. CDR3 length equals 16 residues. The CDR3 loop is CASSKGGGRAEETQYF. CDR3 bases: TGCGCCAGCAGCAAAGGGGGCGGGAGGGCCGAGGAGACCCAGTACTTC.

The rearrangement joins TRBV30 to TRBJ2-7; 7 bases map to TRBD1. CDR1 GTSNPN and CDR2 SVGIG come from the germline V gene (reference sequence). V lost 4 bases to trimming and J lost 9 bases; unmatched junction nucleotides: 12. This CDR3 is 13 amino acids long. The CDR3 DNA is TGTGCCTGGACGACAGGGCCCAGCAATCGGCAGTACTTC. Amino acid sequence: CAWTTGPSNRQYF.

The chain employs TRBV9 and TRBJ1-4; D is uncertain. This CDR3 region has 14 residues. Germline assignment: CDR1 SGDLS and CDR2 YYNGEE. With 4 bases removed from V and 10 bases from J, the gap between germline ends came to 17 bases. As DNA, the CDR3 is TGTGCCAGCAGCCCGGTGGAGGGCTCAGGAAAACTGTTTTTT. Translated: CASSPVEGSGKLFF.

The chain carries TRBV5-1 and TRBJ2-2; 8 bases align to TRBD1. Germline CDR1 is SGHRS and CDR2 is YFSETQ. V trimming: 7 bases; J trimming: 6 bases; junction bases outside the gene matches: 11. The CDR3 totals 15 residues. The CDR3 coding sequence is TGCGCCAGCTCGACGGGACAGGAAAATTCCGGGGAGCTGTTTTTT. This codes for CASSTGQENSGELFF.

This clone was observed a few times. The CDR3 DNA reads as TGCGCCAGCAGCCAAGATAGAACGGAAAAACTGTTTTTT. It translates to CASSQDRTEKLFF. The genes are TRBV4-3 and TRBJ1-4; unclear D gene. The CDR3 has 13 residues. Looked up from germline, CDR1 is LGHNA and CDR2 is YSLEER. Trimming pared 0 bases from V and 8 bases from J, leaving 7 bases between.